This T cell receptor beta chain was observed in a study of beta chain features in type 1 diabetes. The study, taken as a whole, reports: VDJ junctions sequenced from type 1 diabetes patients showed fewer insertions and more deletions.

With respect to this clone: The antigen remains unidentified.

CDR3 length: 13 residues. The V end was cut by 2 bases, the J end by 4 bases, with 9 bases between. In germline, CDR1 is LGHNT, CDR2 FRNRAP. Reverse transcription of all isolated RNA meant that expressed TCRB transcripts were sequenced. Clones were sequenced by immunoSEQ multiplex PCR, and TCRdb holds only the in-frame ones, with some missing. The sample includes 450,000 to 550,000 clones, approximately 30% seen only once; the top ten take around 0.065%. The sequence was collected from a man aged 18-30 years in good health. Sequencing was done on a sample of naive CD4+ T cells from blood. The chain joins TRBV12-5 to TRBJ2-7; D is unresolved. The CDR3 loop is CASGLFTTYEQYF. The CDR3 bases are TGTGCTAGTGGTTTGTTCACAACGTACGAGCAGTACTTC.